This TCR beta chain was recorded in a study of blood T cell repertoires in COVID-19. Overall study context: The United States, Italy and Spain were the sources of the acute and convalescent COVID-19 samples. Sources were T cells, B-cell-depleted T cells, or PBMCs; the material itself was cDNA or gDNA.

Authors' methods: The authors estimated nucleated cell counts from reference gene primer amplification. TCRdb's copy holds only in-frame clones and misses some; the assay was immunoSEQ multiplex PCR. D and trimming come from the DNA, and the V and J calls and clone size come from that table. Among some 380,000 clones, roughly 80% were seen once, and the ten largest hold about 1%. The CDR3 is 12 amino acids. CDR1 and CDR2 (germline): SQVTM, ANQGSEA. V was clipped by 4 bases and J by 2 bases, with 8 bases between them. The table lists this clone with a count of one. The sequencing sample was made of peripheral blood. The chain is built from TRBV29-1 and TRBJ2-5; perhaps TRBD1 as D (5 bases). The receptor was isolated from a human donor with acute or convalescent COVID-19. The donor label of this sample is uncertain. Here the CDR3 DNA reads TGCAGCGTTGCGCAGGGACAAGAGACCCAGTACTTC. Translation gives CSVAQGQETQYF. Using reference TRBV29-1 and TRBJ2-5 for the parts outside the CDR3, the full variable domain is SAVISQKPSRDICQRGTSLTIQCQVDSQVTMMFWYRQQPGQSLTLIATANQGSEATYESGFVIDKFPISRPNLTFSTLTVSNMSPEDSSIYLCSVAQGQETQYFGPGTRLLVL.